This T cell receptor beta chain was obtained from a study of blood T cell repertoires in COVID-19. The table lists this clone with a count of one. TCRdb's copy holds only in-frame clones and misses some; the assay was immunoSEQ multiplex PCR. The sample consists of roughly 190,000 clones, 82% of them appearing once. The CDR3 consists of 17 residues. Losses at the gene ends were 3 bases for V and 2 bases for J; bases not matched to a gene: 11. The V gene's germline CDR1 is SGHTA and CDR2 FQGTGA. The chain recombines TRBV7-3 with TRBJ2-3, with TRBD1 matching 7 bases. The sample taken for sequencing was peripheral blood. The TCR comes from a woman aged 55-69 years with COVID-19, enrolled during active disease. In DNA, the CDR3 is TGTGCCAGCAGCTTGGGCCCGGGACAGACCCTCACAGATACGCAGTATTTT. It codes for CASSLGPGQTLTDTQYF.